A single sample is the source of the 11 T cell receptor beta chains below, sequenced in a study of regulatory T cells in long-lasting Graves disease. Building the TCR beta libraries relied on iRepertoire HTBI primers, and CDR3 regions underwent Arm-PCR. TCRdb independently ran MiXCR on the multiplex PCR reads; one entry per CDR3 protein. The sample holds 510,000 or so distinct CDR3 sequences, approximately 12% seen once. Time point meaning: newly diagnosed GD, antithyroid drugs for less than 3 months. Extracted PBMC RNA gave rise to the TCR library. These data are also associated with another study on T cells in Graves' hyperthyroidism and ophthalmopathy.

The specimen was peripheral blood mononuclear cells (PBMCs), collected at new diagnosis, from a patient treated with antithyroid drugs. These receptors were obtained from a woman aged 25 to 45 with Graves disease.

At least ten counts were recorded for this clonotype. The genes are TRBV28 and TRBJ2-1; D might be TRBD1 or TRBD2, each matching 5 bases. Germline CDR1 and CDR2: MDHEN and SYDVKM. The CDR3 is made up of 12 amino acids. The ends were cut back, 5 bases at V and 7 bases at J, with 9 bases in the middle. The CDR3 protein is CASSLRENEQFF. The CDR3 nucleotides are TGTGCCAGCAGTCTCAGGGAGAATGAGCAGTTCTTC.

This rearrangement joins TRBV2 to TRBJ2-4; 8 positions agree with TRBD1. CDR1 and CDR2 (germline): SNHLY, FYNNEI. V shed 8 bases and J 16 bases; nucleotides not matched to a gene: 19. The CDR3 length is 14 residues. The CDR3 loop is CASGFGQGLSLLYF. The CDR3 coding sequence is TGTGCCAGCGGGTTCGGACAGGGACTTTCTCTTTTATACTTC.

This clonotype was seen ten or more times. J is TRBJ2-5 and V is TRBV28, with D possibly matching TRBD2 (6 bases). In germline, CDR1 is MDHEN, CDR2 SYDVKM. The CDR3 sequence is 14 residues long. V was clipped by 4 bases and J by 4 bases, with 13 bases between them. In DNA, the CDR3 is TGTGCCAGCAGTTCTGGAGGGCCCGGAGAGACCCAGTACTTC. Amino acids: CASSSGGPGETQYF.

This clonotype showed up just a few times. The chain joins TRBV14 to TRBJ2-4, with 11 nucleotides matching TRBD2. Looked up from germline, CDR1 is SGHDN and CDR2 is FVKESK. Germline trimming cut 0 bases from V and 1 base from J; bases unmatched to any gene: 14. CDR3 length: 21 residues. The CDR3 loop reads CASSQDRPGLAARGAKNIQYF. The CDR3 nucleotides are TGTGCCAGCAGCCAAGATCGGCCGGGACTAGCGGCGAGGGGCGCCAAAAACATTCAGTACTTC.

V and J are TRBV19 and TRBJ1-6; 9 nucleotides line up with TRBD1. The germline V gene encodes CDR1 LNHDA and CDR2 SQIVND (reference sequence). V lost 6 bases, J lost 7 bases, and 16 bases stayed unmatched. This CDR3 contains 18 residues. The CDR3: CASRILVGTGTNNSPLHF. The CDR3 DNA follows: TGTGCCAGTAGAATTCTCGTCGGGACAGGGACGAACAATTCACCCCTCCACTTT.

This clonotype was observed at least ten times. This chain joins TRBV29-1 and TRBJ2-1; TRBD2 matches at 7 bases. Germline V CDR1 and CDR2: SQVTM, ANQGSEA. The CDR3 extends over 13 amino acids. The trim removed 5 bases at V and 7 bases at J, leaving 8 bases unmatched. The CDR3 DNA reads TGCAGCGTTTCGGGAGGATGGGGGAATGAGCAGTTCTTC. Translation gives CSVSGGWGNEQFF.

This clonotype was picked up many times. This chain links TRBV6-1 with TRBJ2-4; D might be TRBD1 (5 bases). The germline V and J ends were trimmed by 5 bases and 1 base, with 15 bases remaining between them. Germline lookup yields CDR1 MNHNS and CDR2 SASEGT. This CDR3 is built from 16 residues. The CDR3 is CASSRQSQGAKNIQYF. The CDR3 region has the DNA TGTGCCAGCAGTCGACAATCCCAGGGTGCCAAAAACATTCAGTACTTC.

This clonotype was detected ten times or more. V gene TRBV18 combines with J gene TRBJ2-1, with D perhaps assigned TRBD1 or TRBD2 (5 bases each). Trimming removed 1 base at V and 15 bases at J, with 13 bases between. Germline V gene sequence: CDR1 KGHSH, CDR2 LQKENI. CDR3 length equals 12 residues. CDR3 sequence reads: CASSPRGSSGFF. Written as DNA, the CDR3 is TGTGCCAGCTCACCACGGGGGAGCAGCGGGTTCTTC. Full variable domain (rest looked up from reference TRBV18 and TRBJ2-1): NAGVMQNPRHLVRRRGQEARLRCSPMKGHSHVYWYRQLPEEGLKFMVYLQKENIIDESGMPKERFSAEFPKEGPSILRIQQVVRGDSAAYFCASSPRGSSGFFGPGTRLTVL.

The rearrangement uses TRBV6-1 and TRBJ2-2; the D is unclear. Per germline, CDR1 MNHNS and CDR2 SASEGT. CDR3 length: 16 residues. Trimming stripped 8 bases from V and 1 base from J, with 17 bases between. The CDR3 DNA follows: TGTGCCAGCGCCCCGCTAAACACCTTGAACACCGGGGAGCTGTTTTTT. It codes for CASAPLNTLNTGELFF.

At least ten counts were recorded for this clonotype. The chain carries TRBV12-3 or TRBV12-4 and TRBJ2-1; a possible D gene is TRBD2 (6 bases). The CDR3 length is 13 residues. V lost 2 bases and J 8 bases, leaving 10 bases between the germline ends. Here the CDR3 DNA reads TGTGCCAGCAGTTTAATTTGGGGGGATGAGCAGTTCTTC. The encoded protein is CASSLIWGDEQFF.

The chain uses TRBV3-1 and TRBJ2-4; 12 bases agree with TRBD2. Trimming removed 4 bases from V and 2 bases from J; junction bases left unmatched: 15. The CDR3 covers 20 residues. CDR1 LGHDT and CDR2 YNNKEL come from the germline V gene (reference sequence). CDR3 sequence reads: CASSPRSASGRAVTKNIQYF. The CDR3 region has the DNA TGTGCCAGCAGCCCCCGATCGGCTAGCGGGAGGGCCGTGACCAAAAACATTCAGTACTTC.